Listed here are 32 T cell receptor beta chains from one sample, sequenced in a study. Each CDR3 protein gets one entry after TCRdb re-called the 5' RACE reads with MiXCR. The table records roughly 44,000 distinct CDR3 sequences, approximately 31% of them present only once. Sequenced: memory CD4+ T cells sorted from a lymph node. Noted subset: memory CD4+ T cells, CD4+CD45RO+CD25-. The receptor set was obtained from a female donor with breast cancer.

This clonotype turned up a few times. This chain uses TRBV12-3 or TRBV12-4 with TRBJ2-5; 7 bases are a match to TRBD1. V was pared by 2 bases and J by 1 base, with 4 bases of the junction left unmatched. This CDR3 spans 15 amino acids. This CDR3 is CASSLLGTVQETQYF. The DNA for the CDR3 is TGTGCCAGCAGTTTACTCGGGACAGTCCAAGAGACCCAGTACTTC.

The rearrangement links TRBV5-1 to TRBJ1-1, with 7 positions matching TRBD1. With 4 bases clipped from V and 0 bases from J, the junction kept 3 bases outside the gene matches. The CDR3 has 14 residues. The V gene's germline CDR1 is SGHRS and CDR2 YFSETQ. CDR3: CASSQGQLNTEAFF. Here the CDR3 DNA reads TGCGCCAGCAGCCAGGGACAGTTGAACACTGAAGCTTTCTTT.

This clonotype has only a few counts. CDR3 nucleotide sequence: TGTGCCAGCGGCTCCCCGGTGAGAACCGGGGAGCTGTTTTTT. It encodes CASGSPVRTGELFF. The chain links TRBV9 to TRBJ2-2; the D is unclear. Trimming took 7 bases from V and 5 from J, leaving 15 bases between them. In germline, CDR1 is SGDLS, CDR2 YYNGEE. The CDR3 has 14 amino acids.

As DNA, the CDR3 is TGTGCCAGCAGCGCAGGAGAGGGAACTAGCACAGATACGCAGTATTTT. It encodes CASSAGEGTSTDTQYF. The V gene is TRBV9, the J gene TRBJ2-3, with TRBD2 as a possible D gene (5 bases). The CDR3 is 16 residues long. V was pared by 3 bases and J by 0 bases, with 14 bases between. From germline, CDR1 is SGDLS and CDR2 YYNGEE. The full variable domain, in which reference TRBV9 and TRBJ2-3 provide the parts outside the CDR3, is DSGVTQTPKHLITATGQRVTLRCSPRSGDLSVYWYQQSLDQGLQFLIQYYNGEERAKGNILERFSAQQFPDLHSELNLSSLELGDSALYFCASSAGEGTSTDTQYFGPGTRLTVL.

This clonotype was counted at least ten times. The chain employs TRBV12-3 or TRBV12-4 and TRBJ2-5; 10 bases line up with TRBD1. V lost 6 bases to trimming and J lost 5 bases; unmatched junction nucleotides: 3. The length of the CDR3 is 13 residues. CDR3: CASRGTGVETQYF. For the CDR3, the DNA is TGTGCCAGCAGAGGGACAGGGGTCGAGACCCAGTACTTC.

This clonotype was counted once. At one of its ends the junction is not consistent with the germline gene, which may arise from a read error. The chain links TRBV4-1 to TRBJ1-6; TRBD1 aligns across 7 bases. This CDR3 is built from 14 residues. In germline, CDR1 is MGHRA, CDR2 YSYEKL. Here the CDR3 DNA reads TGCACCAGCAGCCTGCGACAGGGCGATTCACCCCTCCACTTT. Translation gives CTSSLRQGDSPLHF.

The CDR3 nucleotides read TGTGCCGGGGGGCTAAGGACTAGCGGTGAGACCCAGTACTTC. As protein: CAGGLRTSGETQYF. This chain links TRBV7-9 with TRBJ2-5; 10 bases are a match to TRBD2. CDR3 length: 14 amino acids. The J segment lost 5 bases and the V segment lost 11 bases, leaving 11 bases of the junction unmatched. The germline CDR1 and CDR2 sequences are SEHNR and FQNEAQ (reference sequence).

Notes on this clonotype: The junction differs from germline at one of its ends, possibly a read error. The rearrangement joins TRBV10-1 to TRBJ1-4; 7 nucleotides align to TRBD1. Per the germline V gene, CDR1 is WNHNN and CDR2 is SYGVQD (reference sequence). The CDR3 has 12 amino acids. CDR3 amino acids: CASGGTDEKLLF. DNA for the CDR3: TGCGCCAGCGGGGGGACAGATGAAAAACTGTTGTTT.

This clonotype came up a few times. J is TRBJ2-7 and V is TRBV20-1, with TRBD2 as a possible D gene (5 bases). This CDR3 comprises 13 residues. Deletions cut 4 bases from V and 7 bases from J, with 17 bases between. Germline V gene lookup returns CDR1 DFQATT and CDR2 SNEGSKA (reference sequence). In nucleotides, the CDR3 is TGCAGTGCTACCTATTACACCTCGGGGGAGCAGTACTTC. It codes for CSATYYTSGEQYF.

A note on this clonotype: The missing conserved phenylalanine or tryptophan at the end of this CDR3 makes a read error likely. Here the CDR3 DNA reads TGCAGTGCTAACCTGCCGGGACAGGGGGGCAATCAGCCCCAGCATTCT. It encodes CSANLPGQGGNQPQHS. This chain joins TRBV20-1 and TRBJ1-5, with 11 bases that match TRBD1. The length of the CDR3 is 16 residues. CDR1 is DFQATT, CDR2 SNEGSKA, per germline (reference sequence). J gave up 2 bases and V 4 bases, and 7 bases lay outside the gene matches.

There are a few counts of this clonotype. CDR3 nucleotide sequence: TGTGCCAGCAGCCCGGCGGGACCTCTGAACACCGGGGAGCTGTTTTTT. Translated: CASSPAGPLNTGELFF. The rearrangement joins TRBV11-3 to TRBJ2-2; maybe TRBD2 (6 bases). Between the trimmed V and J ends, which lost 5 bases and 1 base, there was a span of 14 bases. This CDR3 region has 16 residues. From germline, CDR1 is SGHNT and CDR2 YENEEA. The whole variable domain, remainder taken from reference TRBV11-3 and TRBJ2-2, is EAGVVQSPRYKIIEKKQPVAFWCNPISGHNTLYWYLQNLGQGPELLIRYENEEAVDDSQLPKDRFSAERLKGVDSTLKIQPAELGDSAVYLCASSPAGPLNTGELFFGEGSRLTVL.

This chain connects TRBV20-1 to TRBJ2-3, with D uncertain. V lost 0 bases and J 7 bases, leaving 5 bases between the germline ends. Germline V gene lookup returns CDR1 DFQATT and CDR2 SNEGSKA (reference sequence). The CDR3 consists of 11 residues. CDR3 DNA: TGCAGTGCTAGAGAACGGTATACGCAGTATTTT. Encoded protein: CSARERYTQYF.

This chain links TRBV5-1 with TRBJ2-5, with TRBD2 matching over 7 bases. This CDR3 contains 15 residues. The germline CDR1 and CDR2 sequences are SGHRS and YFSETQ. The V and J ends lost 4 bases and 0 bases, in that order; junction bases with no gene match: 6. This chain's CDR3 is CASSGTNPYQETQYF. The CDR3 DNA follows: TGCGCCAGCAGCGGGACTAACCCGTACCAAGAGACCCAGTACTTC.

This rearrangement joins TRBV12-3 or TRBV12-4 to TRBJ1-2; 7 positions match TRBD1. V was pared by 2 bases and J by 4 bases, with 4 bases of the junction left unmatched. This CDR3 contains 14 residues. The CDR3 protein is CASSLRGDSYGYTF. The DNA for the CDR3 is TGTGCCAGCAGTTTACGTGGGGACAGCTATGGCTACACCTTC.

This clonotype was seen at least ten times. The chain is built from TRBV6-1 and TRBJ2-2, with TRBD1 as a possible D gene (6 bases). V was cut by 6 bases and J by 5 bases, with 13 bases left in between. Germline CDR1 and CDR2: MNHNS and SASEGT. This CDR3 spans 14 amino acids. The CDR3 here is CASRSTGRTGELFF. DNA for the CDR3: TGTGCCAGCAGATCGACAGGTCGTACCGGGGAGCTGTTTTTT.

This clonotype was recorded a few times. CDR3 sequence: CASSYSRLGWGNTEAFF. DNA for the CDR3: TGTGCCAGCAGTTACTCGAGGCTAGGATGGGGGAACACTGAAGCTTTCTTT. This rearrangement joins TRBV6-2 or TRBV6-3 to TRBJ1-1; D gene uncertain. The germline CDR1 and CDR2 sequences are MNHEY and SVGEGT. The CDR3 is 17 residues long. V lost 0 bases and J 1 base, leaving 15 bases between the germline ends.

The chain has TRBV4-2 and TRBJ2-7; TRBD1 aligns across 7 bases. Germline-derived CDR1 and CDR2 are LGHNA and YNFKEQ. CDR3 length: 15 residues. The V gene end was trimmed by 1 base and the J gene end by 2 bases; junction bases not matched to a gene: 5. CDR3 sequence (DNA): TGTGCCAGCAGCCAAGCCGACAGGGACCCCTACGAGCAGTACTTC. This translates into CASSQADRDPYEQYF.

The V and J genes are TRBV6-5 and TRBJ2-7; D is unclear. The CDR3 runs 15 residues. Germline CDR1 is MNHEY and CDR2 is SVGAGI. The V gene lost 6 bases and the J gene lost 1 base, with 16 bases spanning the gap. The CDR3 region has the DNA TGTGCCAGCAGGCCCGATTTTTGGCAGTCCTACGAGCAGTACTTC. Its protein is CASRPDFWQSYEQYF.

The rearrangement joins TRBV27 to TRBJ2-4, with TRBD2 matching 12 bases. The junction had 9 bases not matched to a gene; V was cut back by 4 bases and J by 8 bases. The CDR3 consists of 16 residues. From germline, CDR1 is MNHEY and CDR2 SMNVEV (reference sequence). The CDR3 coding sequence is TGTGCCAGCAGTTCATCTAGCGGGAGGGCCGGGGACATTCAGTACTTC. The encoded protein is CASSSSSGRAGDIQYF.

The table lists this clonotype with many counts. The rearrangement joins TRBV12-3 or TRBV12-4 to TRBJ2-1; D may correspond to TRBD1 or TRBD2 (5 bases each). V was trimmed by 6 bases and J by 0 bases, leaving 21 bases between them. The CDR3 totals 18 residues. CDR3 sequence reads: CASSVGAGLSVSYNEQFF. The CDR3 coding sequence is TGTGCCAGCAGCGTCGGGGCAGGGCTCTCGGTCTCCTACAATGAGCAGTTCTTC.

This CDR3 reads CSASIEGGLYNEQFF. The CDR3 DNA reads TGCAGTGCTAGCATCGAAGGGGGGCTCTACAATGAGCAGTTCTTC. The chain uses TRBV20-1 and TRBJ2-1, with D possibly called TRBD1 or TRBD2 (6 bases each). Per the germline V gene, CDR1 is DFQATT and CDR2 is SNEGSKA (reference sequence). V dropped 3 bases and J dropped 3 bases, with 15 bases sitting between them. The CDR3 loop spans 15 amino acids.

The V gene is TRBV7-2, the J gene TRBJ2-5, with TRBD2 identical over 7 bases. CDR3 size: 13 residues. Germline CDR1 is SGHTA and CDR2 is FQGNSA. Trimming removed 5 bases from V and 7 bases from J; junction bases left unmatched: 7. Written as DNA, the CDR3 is TGTGCCAGCAGCCCATGGGAGGGGTTGACCCAGTACTTC. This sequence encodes CASSPWEGLTQYF.

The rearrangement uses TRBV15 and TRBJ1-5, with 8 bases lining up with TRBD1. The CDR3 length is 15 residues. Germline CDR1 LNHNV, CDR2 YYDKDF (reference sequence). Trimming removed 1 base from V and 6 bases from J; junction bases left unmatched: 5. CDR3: CATSRGRGLGQPQHF. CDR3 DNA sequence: TGTGCCACCAGCAGAGGCAGGGGGCTGGGTCAGCCCCAGCATTTT.

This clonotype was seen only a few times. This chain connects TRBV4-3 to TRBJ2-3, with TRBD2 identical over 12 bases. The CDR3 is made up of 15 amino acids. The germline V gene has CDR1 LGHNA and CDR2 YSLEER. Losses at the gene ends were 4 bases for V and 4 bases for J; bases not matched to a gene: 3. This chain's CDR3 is CASSLTSGSADTQYF. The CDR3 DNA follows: TGCGCCAGCAGCCTGACTAGCGGGAGTGCAGATACGCAGTATTTT.

The CDR3 reads CSAARSLSTGELFF. Written as DNA, the CDR3 is TGCAGTGCCGCACGGTCCCTTAGCACCGGGGAGCTGTTTTTT. V and J are TRBV20-1 and TRBJ2-2, with no clear D. This CDR3 spans 14 amino acids. Germline-derived CDR1 and CDR2 are DFQATT and SNEGSKA (reference sequence). Trimming took off 6 bases at V and 4 bases at J, with 15 bases between the two ends.

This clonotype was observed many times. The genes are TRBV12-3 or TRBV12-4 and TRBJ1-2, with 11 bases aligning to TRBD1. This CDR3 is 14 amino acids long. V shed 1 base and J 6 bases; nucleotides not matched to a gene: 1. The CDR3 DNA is TGTGCCAGCAGTTTAGGGACAGGGGGCGATGGCTACACCTTC. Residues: CASSLGTGGDGYTF.

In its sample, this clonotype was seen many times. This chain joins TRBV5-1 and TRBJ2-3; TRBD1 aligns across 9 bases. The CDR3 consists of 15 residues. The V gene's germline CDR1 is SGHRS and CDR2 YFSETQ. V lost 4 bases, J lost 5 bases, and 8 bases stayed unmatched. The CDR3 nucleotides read TGCGCCAGCAGCCAAGGGACAGGGATTGAAGATACGCAGTATTTT. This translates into CASSQGTGIEDTQYF.

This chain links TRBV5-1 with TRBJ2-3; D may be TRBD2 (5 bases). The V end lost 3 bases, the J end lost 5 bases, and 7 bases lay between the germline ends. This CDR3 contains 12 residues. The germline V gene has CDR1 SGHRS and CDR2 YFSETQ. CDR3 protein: CASSCSGDTQYF. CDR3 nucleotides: TGCGCCAGCAGCTGCAGCGGAGATACGCAGTATTTT.

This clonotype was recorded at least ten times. CDR3 protein: CASSRDRANYGYTF. The CDR3 nucleotides read TGTGCCAGCAGCCGGGACAGAGCTAACTATGGCTACACCTTC. The V gene is TRBV7-9, the J gene TRBJ1-2, with 7 bases aligning to TRBD1. This CDR3 has 14 amino acids. Germline loops: CDR1 SEHNR, CDR2 FQNEAQ (reference sequence). V gave up 5 bases and J gave up 0 bases; unmatched junction bases: 3.

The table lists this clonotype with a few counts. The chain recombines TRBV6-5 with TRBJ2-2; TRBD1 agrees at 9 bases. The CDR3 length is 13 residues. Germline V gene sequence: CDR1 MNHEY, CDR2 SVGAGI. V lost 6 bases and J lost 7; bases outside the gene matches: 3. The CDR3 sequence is CASRRQGGGELFF. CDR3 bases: TGTGCCAGCAGACGACAGGGGGGCGGGGAGCTGTTTTTT.

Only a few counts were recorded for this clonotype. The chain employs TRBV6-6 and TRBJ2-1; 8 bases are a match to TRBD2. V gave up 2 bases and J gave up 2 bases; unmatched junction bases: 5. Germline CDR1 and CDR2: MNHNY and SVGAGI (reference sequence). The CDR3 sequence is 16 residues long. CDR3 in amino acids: CASSYSGSGAYNEQFF. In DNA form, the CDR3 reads TGTGCCAGCAGTTACAGTGGTAGCGGGGCCTACAATGAGCAGTTCTTC.

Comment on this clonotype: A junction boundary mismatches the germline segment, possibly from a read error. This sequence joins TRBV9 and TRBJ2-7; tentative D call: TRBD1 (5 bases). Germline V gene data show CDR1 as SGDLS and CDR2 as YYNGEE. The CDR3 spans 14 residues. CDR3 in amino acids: CASSVAQAPYEQYF. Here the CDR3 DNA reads TGTGCCAGCAGCGTAGCACAGGCCCCCTACGAGCAATACTTC.